This T cell receptor (beta chain) was retrieved from a study of blood T cell repertoires in COVID-19. Study as a whole: Acute and convalescent COVID-19 samples came from the United States, Italy and Spain. T cells, B-cell-depleted T cells, or PBMCs provided the cDNA or gDNA that served as material.

Germline trimming cut 4 bases from V and 3 bases from J; bases unmatched to any gene: 3. This CDR3 is 15 amino acids long. Germline V gene sequence: CDR1 LGHNA, CDR2 YNFKEQ. In the original analysis: Reference gene primer amplification gave estimated nucleated cell counts. The method was immunoSEQ multiplex PCR; TCRdb's version includes in-frame clones alone and lacks a portion of them. V and J calls and clone size are copied from that table; D and trimming were computed from the DNA. The sample lists about 210,000 clones, more than 70% occurring once. The TCR was taken from a middle-aged man with active or convalescent COVID-19. J is TRBJ2-7 and V is TRBV4-2; 13 nucleotides align to TRBD2. Sequencing used peripheral blood. CDR3: CASSLGTSGNYEQYF. The CDR3 region has the DNA TGTGCCAGCAGCCTCGGGACTAGCGGGAACTACGAGCAGTACTTC.